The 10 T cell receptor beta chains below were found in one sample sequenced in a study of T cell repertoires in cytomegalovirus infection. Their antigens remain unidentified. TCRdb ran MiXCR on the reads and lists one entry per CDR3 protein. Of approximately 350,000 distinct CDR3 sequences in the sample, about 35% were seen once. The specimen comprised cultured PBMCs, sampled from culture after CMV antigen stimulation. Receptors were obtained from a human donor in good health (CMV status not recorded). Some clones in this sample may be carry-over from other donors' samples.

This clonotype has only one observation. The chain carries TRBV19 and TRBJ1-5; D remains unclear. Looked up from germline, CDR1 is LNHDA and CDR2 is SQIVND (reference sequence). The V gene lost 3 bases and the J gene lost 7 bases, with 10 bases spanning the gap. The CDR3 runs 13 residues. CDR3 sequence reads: CASSMDREQPQHF. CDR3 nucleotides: TGTGCCAGTAGTATGGACCGGGAACAGCCCCAGCATTTT.

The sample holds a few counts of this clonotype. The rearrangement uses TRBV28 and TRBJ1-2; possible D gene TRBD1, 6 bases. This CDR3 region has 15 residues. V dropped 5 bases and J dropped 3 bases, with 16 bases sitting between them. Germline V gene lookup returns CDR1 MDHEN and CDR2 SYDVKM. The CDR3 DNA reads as TGTGCCAGCAGTCCCTCCGACAGGTTAGACTATGGCTACACCTTC. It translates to CASSPSDRLDYGYTF.

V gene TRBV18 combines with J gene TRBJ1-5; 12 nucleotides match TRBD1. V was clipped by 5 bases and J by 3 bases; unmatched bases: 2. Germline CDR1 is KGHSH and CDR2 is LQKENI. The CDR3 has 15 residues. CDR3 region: CASSSGQGANQPQHF. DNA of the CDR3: TGTGCCAGCTCATCGGGACAGGGGGCCAATCAGCCCCAGCATTTT.

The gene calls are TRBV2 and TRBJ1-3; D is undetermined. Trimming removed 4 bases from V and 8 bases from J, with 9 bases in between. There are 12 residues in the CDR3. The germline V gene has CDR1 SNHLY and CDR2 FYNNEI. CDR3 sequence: CASSVQSDTIYF. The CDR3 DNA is TGTGCCAGCAGTGTTCAGAGTGACACCATATATTTT.

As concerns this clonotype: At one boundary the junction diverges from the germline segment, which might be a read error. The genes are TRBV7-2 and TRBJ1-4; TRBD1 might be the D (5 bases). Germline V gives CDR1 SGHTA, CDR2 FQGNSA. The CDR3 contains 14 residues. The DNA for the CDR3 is TGTGCCAGCAGCTTGACAGATAAGGGTGAAATACTGTTTTTT. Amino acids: CASSLTDKGEILFF.

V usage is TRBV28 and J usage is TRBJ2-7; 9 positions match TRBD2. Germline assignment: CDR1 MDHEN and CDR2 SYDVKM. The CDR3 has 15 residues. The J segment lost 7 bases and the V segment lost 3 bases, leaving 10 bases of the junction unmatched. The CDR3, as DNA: TGTGCCAGCAGTTTCTCTATAGCGGGAGCGCGGGAGCAGTACTTC. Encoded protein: CASSFSIAGAREQYF.

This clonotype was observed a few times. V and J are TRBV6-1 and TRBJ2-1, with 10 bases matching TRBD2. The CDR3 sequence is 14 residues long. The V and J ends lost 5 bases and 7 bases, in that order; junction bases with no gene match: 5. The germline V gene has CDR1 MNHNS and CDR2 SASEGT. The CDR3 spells CASSRGLARNEQFF. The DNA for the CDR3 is TGTGCCAGCAGTAGGGGACTAGCGCGAAATGAGCAGTTCTTC.

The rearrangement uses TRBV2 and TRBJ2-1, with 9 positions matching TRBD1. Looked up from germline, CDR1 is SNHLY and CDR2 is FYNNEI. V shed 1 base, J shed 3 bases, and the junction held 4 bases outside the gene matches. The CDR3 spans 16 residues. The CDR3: CASSEVRDRVYNEQFF. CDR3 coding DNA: TGTGCCAGCAGTGAAGTAAGGGACAGGGTCTACAATGAGCAGTTCTTC.

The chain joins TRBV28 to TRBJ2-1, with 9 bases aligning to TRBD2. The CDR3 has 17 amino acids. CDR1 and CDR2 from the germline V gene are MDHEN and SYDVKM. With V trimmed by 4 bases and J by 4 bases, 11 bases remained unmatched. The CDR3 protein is CASSSPGSGSGYNEQFF. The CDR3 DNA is TGTGCCAGCAGTTCCCCGGGTAGCGGGAGCGGTTACAATGAGCAGTTCTTC.

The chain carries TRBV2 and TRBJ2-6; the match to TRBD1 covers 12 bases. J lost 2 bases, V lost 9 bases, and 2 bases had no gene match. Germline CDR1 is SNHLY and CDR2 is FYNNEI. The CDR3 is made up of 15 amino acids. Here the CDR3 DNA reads TGTGCCAGTGGGACAGGGGGCGCTGGGGCCAACGTCCTGACTTTC. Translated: CASGTGGAGANVLTF.